The T cell receptor beta chain described here comes from a study of T-cell reconstitution after alpha-beta-depleted transplantation in children. Unique molecular identifiers were built into the TCRbeta library. TCRdb processed the PCR reads anew with MiXCR; each CDR3 protein has one entry. The table includes over 550,000 distinct CDR3 sequences, approximately 10% detected once. This clonotype has a count of ten or more. This CDR3 region has 13 residues. Germline assignment: CDR1 DFQATT and CDR2 SNEGSKA (reference sequence). The junction had 8 bases not matched to a gene; V was cut back by 5 bases and J by 5 bases.

The origin of this receptor is a human donor who donated a stem cell graft to a child with acute myeloid leukemia. The J gene is TRBJ2-5, the V gene TRBV20-1; TRBD2 matches 7 bases. The sample was PBMCs from the stem cell graft donor, taken from the stem cell graft. The CDR3 nucleotides are TGCAGTGCTCCCGGACTAGGAAGGGAGACCCAGTACTTC. Its protein product is CSAPGLGRETQYF.